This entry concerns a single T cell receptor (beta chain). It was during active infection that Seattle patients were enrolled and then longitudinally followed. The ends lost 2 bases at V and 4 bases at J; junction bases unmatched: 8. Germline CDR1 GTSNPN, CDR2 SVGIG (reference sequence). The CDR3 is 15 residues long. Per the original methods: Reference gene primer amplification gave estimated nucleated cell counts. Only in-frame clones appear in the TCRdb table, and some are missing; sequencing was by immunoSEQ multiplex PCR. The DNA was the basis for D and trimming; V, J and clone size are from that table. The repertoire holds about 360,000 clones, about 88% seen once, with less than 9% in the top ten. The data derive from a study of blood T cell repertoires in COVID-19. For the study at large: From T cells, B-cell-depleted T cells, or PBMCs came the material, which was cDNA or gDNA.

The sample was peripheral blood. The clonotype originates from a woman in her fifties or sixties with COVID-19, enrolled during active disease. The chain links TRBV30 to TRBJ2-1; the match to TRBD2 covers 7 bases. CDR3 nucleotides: TGTGCCTGGAGTCGCGCTAGCGGACCATACAATGAGCAGTTCTTC. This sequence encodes CAWSRASGPYNEQFF.